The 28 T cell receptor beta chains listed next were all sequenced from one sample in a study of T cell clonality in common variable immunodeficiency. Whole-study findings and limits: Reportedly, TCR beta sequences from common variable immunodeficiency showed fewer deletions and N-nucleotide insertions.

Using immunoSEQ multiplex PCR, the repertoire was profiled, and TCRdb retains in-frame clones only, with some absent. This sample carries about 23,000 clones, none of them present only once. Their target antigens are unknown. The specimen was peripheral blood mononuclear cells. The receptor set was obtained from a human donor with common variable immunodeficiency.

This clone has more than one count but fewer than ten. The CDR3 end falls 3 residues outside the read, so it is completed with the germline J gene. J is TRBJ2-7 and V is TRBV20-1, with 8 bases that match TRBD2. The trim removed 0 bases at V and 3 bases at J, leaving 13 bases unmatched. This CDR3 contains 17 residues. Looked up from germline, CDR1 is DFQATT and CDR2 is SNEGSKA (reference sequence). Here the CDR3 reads CSARELTSTGTSYEQYF. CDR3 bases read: TGCAGTGCTAGAGAATTAACCTCAACCGGGACTAGCTACGAG.

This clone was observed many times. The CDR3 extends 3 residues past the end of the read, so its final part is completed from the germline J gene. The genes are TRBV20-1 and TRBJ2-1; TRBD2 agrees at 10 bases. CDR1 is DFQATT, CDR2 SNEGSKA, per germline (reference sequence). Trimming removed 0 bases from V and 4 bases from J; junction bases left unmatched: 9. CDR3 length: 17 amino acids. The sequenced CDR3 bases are TGCAGTGCTAGAGATCTAGCGGGAGCTGGGGGATACAATGAG. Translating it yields CSARDLAGAGGYNE. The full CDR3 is CSARDLAGAGGYNEQFF.

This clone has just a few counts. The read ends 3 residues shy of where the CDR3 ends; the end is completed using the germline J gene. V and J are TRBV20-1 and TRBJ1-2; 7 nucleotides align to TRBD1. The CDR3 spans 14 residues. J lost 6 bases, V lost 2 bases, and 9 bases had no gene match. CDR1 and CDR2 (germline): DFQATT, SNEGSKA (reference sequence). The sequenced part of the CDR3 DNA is TGCAGTGCTAGAAGGAGGGGGCGCATCGATGGC. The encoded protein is CSARRRGRIDG. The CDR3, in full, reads CSARRRGRIDGYTF.

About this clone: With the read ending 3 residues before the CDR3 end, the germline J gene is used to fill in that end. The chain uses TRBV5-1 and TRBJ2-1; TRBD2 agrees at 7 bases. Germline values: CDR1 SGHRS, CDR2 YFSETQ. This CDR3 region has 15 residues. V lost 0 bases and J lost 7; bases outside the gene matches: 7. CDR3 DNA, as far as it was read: TGCGCCAGCAGCTTGGCTGCGGGAGAGCAGAATGAG. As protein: CASSLAAGEQNE. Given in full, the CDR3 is CASSLAAGEQNEQFF.

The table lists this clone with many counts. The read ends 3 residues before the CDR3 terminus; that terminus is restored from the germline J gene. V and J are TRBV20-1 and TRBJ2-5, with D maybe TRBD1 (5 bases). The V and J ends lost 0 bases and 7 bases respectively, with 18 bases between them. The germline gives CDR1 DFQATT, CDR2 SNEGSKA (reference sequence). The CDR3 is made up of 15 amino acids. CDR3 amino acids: CSARDAKGDWVTQYF. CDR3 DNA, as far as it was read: TGCAGTGCTAGAGATGCAAAAGGGGATTGGGTGACC.

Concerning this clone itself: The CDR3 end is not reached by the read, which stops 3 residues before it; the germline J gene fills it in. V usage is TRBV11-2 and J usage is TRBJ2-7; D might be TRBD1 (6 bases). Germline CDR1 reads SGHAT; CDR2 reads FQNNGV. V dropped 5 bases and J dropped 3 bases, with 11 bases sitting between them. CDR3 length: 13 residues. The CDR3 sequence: CASSQPGVYEQYF. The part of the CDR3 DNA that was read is TGTGCCAGCAGCCAGCCAGGGGTCTACGAG.

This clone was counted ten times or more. The covered CDR3 bases are TGCAGTGCCCAACAGCCCCCCTATGGC. This translates into CSAQQPPYG. The CDR3, in full, reads CSAQQPPYGYTF. The rearrangement joins TRBV20-1 to TRBJ1-2, with unresolved D. The CDR3 end lies 3 residues beyond the end of the read and is filled in from the germline J gene. The germline V gene has CDR1 DFQATT and CDR2 SNEGSKA (reference sequence). This CDR3 has 12 residues. Trimming took off 6 bases at V and 4 bases at J, with 12 bases between the two ends.

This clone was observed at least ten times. The CDR3: CASSHQSYEQYF. CDR3 bases read: TGTGCCAGCAGCCATCAGAGTTACGAG. This chain connects TRBV5-4 to TRBJ2-7; D is ambiguous. The read comes to an end 3 residues before the CDR3 does, leaving the germline J gene to fill in the end. Germline V gives CDR1 SGHNT, CDR2 YYREEE (reference sequence). Trimming removed 4 bases from V and 4 bases from J, with 9 bases in between. The CDR3 covers 12 residues.

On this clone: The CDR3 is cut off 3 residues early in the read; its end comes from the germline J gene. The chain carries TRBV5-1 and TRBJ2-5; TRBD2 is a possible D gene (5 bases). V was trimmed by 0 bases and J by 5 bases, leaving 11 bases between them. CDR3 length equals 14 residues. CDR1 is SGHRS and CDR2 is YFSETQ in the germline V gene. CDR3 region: CASSLDGVGETQYF. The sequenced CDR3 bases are TGCGCCAGCAGCTTGGACGGGGTGGGGGAGACC.

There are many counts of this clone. CDR3 sequence: CASSPWDRADDGYTF. The covered CDR3 bases are TGTGCCAGCTCACCATGGGACAGGGCCGATGATGGC. The chain links TRBV18 to TRBJ1-2; 9 positions match TRBD1. The read finishes 3 residues shy of the CDR3 end, and the germline J gene is used to complete it. The germline V gene encodes CDR1 KGHSH and CDR2 LQKENI. V lost 2 bases and J lost 6; bases outside the gene matches: 7. The CDR3 consists of 15 residues.

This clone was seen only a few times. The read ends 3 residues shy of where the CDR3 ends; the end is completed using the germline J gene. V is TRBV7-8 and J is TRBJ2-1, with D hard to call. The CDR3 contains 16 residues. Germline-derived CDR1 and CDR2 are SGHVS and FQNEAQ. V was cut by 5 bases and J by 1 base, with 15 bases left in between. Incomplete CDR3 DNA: TGTGCCAGCAGCCCCCGCGGCAGTCCTTCCTACAATGAG. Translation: CASSPRGSPSYNE. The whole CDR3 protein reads CASSPRGSPSYNEQFF.

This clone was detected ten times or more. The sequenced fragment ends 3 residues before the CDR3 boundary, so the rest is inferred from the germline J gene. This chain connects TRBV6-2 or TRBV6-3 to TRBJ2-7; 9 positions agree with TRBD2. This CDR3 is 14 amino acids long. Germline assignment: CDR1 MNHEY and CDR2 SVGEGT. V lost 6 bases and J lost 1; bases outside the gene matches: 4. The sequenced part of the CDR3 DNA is TGTGCCAGCAGACTAGCGGGCTCTTCCTACGAG. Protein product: CASRLAGSSYE. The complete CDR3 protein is CASRLAGSSYEQYF.

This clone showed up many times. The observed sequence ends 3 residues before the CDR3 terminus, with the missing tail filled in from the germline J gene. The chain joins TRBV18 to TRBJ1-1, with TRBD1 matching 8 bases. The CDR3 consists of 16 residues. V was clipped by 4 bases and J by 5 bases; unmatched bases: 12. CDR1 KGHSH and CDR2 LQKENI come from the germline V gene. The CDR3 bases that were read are TGTGCCAGCTCACTCGGACAGGGTTCGTTGGGGACTGAA. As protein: CASSLGQGSLGTE. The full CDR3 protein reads CASSLGQGSLGTEAFF.

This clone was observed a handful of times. CDR3 protein: CASSLDGIGYGYTF. The sequenced CDR3 bases are TGCGCCAGCAGCTTGGATGGAATAGGGTATGGC. This chain uses TRBV5-1 with TRBJ1-2, with no clear D. The read falls 3 residues short of the CDR3 end, and the missing part is taken from the germline J gene. The CDR3 has 14 amino acids. V was clipped by 0 bases and J by 5 bases, with 11 bases between them. Germline assignment: CDR1 SGHRS and CDR2 YFSETQ.

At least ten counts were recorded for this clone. The CDR3 loop reads CASSLARGIGETQYF. The part of the CDR3 DNA that was read is TGTGCCAGCAGCTTAGCGCGCGGGATAGGGGAGACC. The V gene is TRBV7-2, the J gene TRBJ2-5; D perhaps matches TRBD2 (6 bases). Read sequence stops 3 residues before the CDR3 end, and the germline J gene provides the missing end. The CDR3 is 15 amino acids. Germline V gene lookup returns CDR1 SGHTA and CDR2 FQGNSA. V lost 0 bases to trimming and J lost 5 bases, with 13 bases between them.

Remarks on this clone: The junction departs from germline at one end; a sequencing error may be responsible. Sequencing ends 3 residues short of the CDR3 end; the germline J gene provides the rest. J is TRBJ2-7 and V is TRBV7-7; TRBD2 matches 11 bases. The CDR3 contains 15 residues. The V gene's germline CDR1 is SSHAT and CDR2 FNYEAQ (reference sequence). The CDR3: CASSFLLAGVYEQYF. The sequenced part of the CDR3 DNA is TGTGCTAGCAGCTTTTTACTAGCGGGAGTCTACGAG.

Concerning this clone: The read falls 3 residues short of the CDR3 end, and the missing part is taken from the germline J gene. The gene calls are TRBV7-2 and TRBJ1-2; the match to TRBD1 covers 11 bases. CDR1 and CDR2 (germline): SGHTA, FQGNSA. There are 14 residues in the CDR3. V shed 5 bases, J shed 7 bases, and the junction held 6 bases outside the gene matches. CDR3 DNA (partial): TGTGCCAGCAGCCACGGACAGGGGGCGATTGGC. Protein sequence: CASSHGQGAIG. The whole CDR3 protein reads CASSHGQGAIGYTF.

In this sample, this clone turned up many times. CDR3 residues: CSAHLSRGLGSEAFF. The covered CDR3 bases are TGCAGTGCTCACCTGTCCCGGGGACTCGGGTCTGAA. This chain connects TRBV20-1 to TRBJ1-1; D perhaps matches TRBD1 (5 bases). The sequence runs out 3 residues before the end of the CDR3; the remainder is reconstructed from the germline J gene. Per germline, CDR1 DFQATT and CDR2 SNEGSKA (reference sequence). The CDR3 runs 15 residues. Trimming stripped 5 bases from V and 6 bases from J, with 22 bases between.

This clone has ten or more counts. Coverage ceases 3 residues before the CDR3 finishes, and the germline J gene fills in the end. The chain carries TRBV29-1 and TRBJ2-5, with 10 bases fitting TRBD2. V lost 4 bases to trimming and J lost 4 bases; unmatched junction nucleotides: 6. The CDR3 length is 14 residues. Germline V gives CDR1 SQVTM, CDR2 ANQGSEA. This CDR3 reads CSVVMASGGETQYF. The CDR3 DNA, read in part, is TGCAGCGTTGTAATGGCTAGCGGGGGAGAGACC.

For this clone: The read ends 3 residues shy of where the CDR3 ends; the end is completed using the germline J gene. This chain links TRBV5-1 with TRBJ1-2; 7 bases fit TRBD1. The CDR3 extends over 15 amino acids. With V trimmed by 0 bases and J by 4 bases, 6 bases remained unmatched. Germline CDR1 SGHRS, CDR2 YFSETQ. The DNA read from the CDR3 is TGCGCCAGCAGCTTGGAGGGCGGGACAGCCTATGGC. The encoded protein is CASSLEGGTAYG. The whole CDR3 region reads CASSLEGGTAYGYTF.

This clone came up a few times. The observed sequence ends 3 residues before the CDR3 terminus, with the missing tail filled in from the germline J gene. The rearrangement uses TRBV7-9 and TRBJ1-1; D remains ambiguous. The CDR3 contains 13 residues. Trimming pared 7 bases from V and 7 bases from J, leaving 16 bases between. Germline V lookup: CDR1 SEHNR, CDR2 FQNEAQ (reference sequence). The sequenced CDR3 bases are TGTGCCAGCACCTCGAGGGAAGGACTTGAA. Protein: CASTSREGLE. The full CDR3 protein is CASTSREGLEAFF. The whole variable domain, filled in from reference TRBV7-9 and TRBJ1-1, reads DTGVSQNPRHKITKRGQNVTFRCDPISEHNRLYWYRQTLGQGPEFLTYFQNEAQLEKSRLLSDRFSAERPKGSFSTLEIQRTEQGDSAMYLCASTSREGLEAFFGQGTRLTVV.

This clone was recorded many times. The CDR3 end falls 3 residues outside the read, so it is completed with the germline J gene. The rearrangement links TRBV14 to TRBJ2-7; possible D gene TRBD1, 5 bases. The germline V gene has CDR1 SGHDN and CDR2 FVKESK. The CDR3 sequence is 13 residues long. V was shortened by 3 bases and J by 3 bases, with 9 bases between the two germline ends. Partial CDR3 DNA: TGTGCCAGCAGCCATGGACACATCTACGAG. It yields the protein CASSHGHIYE. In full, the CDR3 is CASSHGHIYEQYF.

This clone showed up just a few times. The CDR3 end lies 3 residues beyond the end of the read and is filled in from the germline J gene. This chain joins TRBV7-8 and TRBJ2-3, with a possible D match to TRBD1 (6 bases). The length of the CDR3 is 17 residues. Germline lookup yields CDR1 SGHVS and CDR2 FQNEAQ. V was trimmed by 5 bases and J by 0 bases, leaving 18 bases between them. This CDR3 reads CASSPSGTPRSTDTQYF. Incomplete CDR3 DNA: TGTGCCAGCAGCCCATCAGGGACACCCAGAAGCACAGATACG.

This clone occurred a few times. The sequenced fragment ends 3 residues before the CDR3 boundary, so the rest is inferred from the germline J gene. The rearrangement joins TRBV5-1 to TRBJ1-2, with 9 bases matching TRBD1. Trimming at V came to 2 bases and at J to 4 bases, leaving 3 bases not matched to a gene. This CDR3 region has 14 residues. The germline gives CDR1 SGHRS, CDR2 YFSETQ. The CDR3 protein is CASSLQGAGYGYTF. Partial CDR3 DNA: TGCGCCAGCAGCTTACAGGGGGCTGGCTATGGC. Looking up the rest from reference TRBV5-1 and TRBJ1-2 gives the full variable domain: KAGVTQTPRYLIKTRGQQVTLSCSPISGHRSVSWYQQTPGQGLQFLFEYFSETQRNKGNFPGRFSGRQFSNSRSEMNVSTLELGDSALYLCASSLQGAGYGYTFGSGTRLTVV.

The covered CDR3 bases are TGCAGCGGCGGGACAGGGGGAGGCTATGGC. This translates into CSGGTGGGYG. The complete CDR3 sequence is CSGGTGGGYGYTF. This chain connects TRBV29-1 to TRBJ1-2; 11 bases fit TRBD1. The read ends 3 residues early relative to the CDR3; the germline J gene fills the gap. From germline, CDR1 is SQVTM and CDR2 ANQGSEA. There are 13 residues in the CDR3. V gave up 7 bases and J gave up 4 bases; unmatched junction bases: 5.

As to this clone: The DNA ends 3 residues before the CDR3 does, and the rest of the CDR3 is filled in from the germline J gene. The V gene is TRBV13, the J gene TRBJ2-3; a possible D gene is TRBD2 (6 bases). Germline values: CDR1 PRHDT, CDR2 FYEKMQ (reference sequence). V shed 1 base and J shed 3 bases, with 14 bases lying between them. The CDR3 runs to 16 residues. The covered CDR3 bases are TGTGCCAGCAGCTTAGTTGAGGCGGGGCTGACAGATACG. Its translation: CASSLVEAGLTDT. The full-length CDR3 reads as CASSLVEAGLTDTQYF.

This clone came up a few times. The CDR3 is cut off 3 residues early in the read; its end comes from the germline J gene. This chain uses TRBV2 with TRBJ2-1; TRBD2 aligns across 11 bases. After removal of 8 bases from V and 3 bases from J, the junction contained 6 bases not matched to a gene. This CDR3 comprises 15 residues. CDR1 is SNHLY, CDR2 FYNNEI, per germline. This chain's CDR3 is CASRETSGVYNEQFF. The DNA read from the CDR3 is TGTGCCAGCCGCGAGACTAGCGGGGTCTACAATGAG. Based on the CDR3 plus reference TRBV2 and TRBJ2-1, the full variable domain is EPEVTQTPSHQVTQMGQEVILRCVPISNHLYFYWYRQILGQKVEFLVSFYNNEISEKSEIFDDQFSVERPDGSNFTLKIRSTKLEDSAMYFCASRETSGVYNEQFFGPGTRLTVL.

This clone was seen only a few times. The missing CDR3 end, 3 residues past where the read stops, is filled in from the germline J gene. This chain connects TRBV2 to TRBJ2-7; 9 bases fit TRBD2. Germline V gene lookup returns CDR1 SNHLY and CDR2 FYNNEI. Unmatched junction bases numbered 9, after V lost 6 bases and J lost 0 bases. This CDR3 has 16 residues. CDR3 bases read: TGTGCCAGCAGAAAAAGCCTAGCGGGGAACTCCTACGAG. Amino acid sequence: CASRKSLAGNSYE. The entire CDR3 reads CASRKSLAGNSYEQYF. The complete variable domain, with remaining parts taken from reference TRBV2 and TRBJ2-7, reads EPEVTQTPSHQVTQMGQEVILRCVPISNHLYFYWYRQILGQKVEFLVSFYNNEISEKSEIFDDQFSVERPDGSNFTLKIRSTKLEDSAMYFCASRKSLAGNSYEQYFGPGTRLTVT.